Included here is one TCR beta chain sequence, with context. This clone was detected once. What antigen it recognizes has not been identified. Base qualities were left out, and no much larger clone turns up one base away. The data originate from a study of cytotoxic CD8 clonotypes in ibrutinib-treated CLL (dated by TCRdb to the early 2020s). Concerning the study at large: The cohort included about 15 treatment-naive and around 10 relapsed/refractory patients; some 18 were IGHV unmutated. Responses were partial in roughly 24 patients and complete in 2; after median around 66 months follow-up, around 14 stayed in remission and approximately twelve progressed. Response samples were taken after a median of 12 months on treatment, ranging from about 6 to 40 months. Cryopreserved peripheral blood mononuclear cells were collected at three points: before therapy, at response, and at either sustained remission or disease progression. An average of around 250,000 productive templates and tens of thousands of productive rearrangements was obtained per sample. All remission and progressive disease samples were collected while patients were still receiving ibrutinib. Longitudinal samples were obtainable from about 30% of the roughly 90 participants in the trial.

Trimming costs V 5 bases and J 2 bases, and their ends lie 11 bases apart. CDR3 length: 14 amino acids, cysteine to phenylalanine. Only CDR3 DNA is held: 42 bases, read in frame from base 1. Via the germline V gene (reference sequence), CDR1 is MNHNY and CDR2 SVGAGI. On a MiSeq, deep resolution sequencing aimed for a depth between 1 in 1 million and 1 in 200,000 T cells, with each clonotype covered 10x on average. The immunoSEQ hsTCRB Kit was used to generate the TCR beta libraries. The original methods were these. Data were analyzed with ImmunoSEQ Data Assistant and ImmunoSEQ Analyzer, with V, D and J genes assigned per IMGT definitions. Clonality, which ranges from 0 to 1, was calculated by subtracting the normalized Shannon entropy of productive rearrangement frequencies from one. Only overrepresented clonotypes making up at least 0.05% of each patient's repertoire were included in the public clonotype analysis. Approximately 12 repertoires from age-matched healthy donors, obtained from immuneACCESS, served as clonality controls. TCRdb retrieved this table from immuneACCESS and kept in-frame rearrangements only. Not all clones are present; in checked studies, unresolved V genes account for under half, and no reason is known for the remainder. V, J and clone size are taken as reported in that table, and D and trimming were inferred from the DNA itself. The sample yields some 70,000 clones; 68% were counted once. The biggest ten clones account for 5.7% of the sample.

What the work shows at the level of the full study, not this receptor alone: An increase in clonality was observed at ibrutinib response, with clonality remaining stable during sustained remission and falling back toward baseline at progression. At baseline, clonality was higher than in age-matched healthy donors and showed a strong correlation with circulating CD8+ T-cell counts. Public clonotypes were rare and either shrank or stayed stable during treatment, and the rise in clonality at ibrutinib response reflected expansion of private clonotypes. Sampling times were not matched between patients in sustained remission and patients whose disease was progressing, and lymph node repertoires were not examined.

The meaning of the sample's time point label: approximately eleven months on ibrutinib. For TCR beta library preparation, 1.5 to 2.5 micrograms of genomic DNA were extracted from the cryopreserved PBMCs. Longitudinal blood samples from CLL patients on ibrutinib monotherapy underwent high-throughput TCR beta sequencing. The patients took part in an open-label, single-center phase 2 trial of ibrutinib monotherapy. This sample comprised PBMCs, obtained after 12 months of ibrutinib treatment. Recombination joined TRBV6-6 with TRBJ2-3; no confident D gene assignment can be made. This TCR was recovered from a human donor with chronic lymphocytic leukemia. The base sequence is TGTGCCAGCAGTATCGAAAGACTCACAGATACGCAGTATTTT. This yields the protein CASSIERLTDTQYF.